The rows below give T cell receptor beta chains drawn from one sample of a study of blood T cell repertoires in COVID-19. Only in-frame clones appear in the TCRdb table, and some are missing; sequencing was by immunoSEQ multiplex PCR. The sample holds approximately 80,000 clones, around 80% seen once. Sequencing was done on a sample of peripheral blood. These receptors were obtained from a man aged 60 to 69 with acute or convalescent COVID-19. Both conserved end residues are part of each CDR3. D genes are given only for firm matches. The size of a clone is reported for some rows only, either as once, few or many, or as a class for expanded clones.

16,TRBJ2-1,TRBD2,TRBV7-2,few,CASSLGSSGSWNEQFF,TGTGCCAGCAGCTTAGGATCAAGCGGGAGTTGGAATGAGCAGTTCTTC
15,TRBJ1-2,-,TRBV4-1,-,CASSHPGSPNYGYTF,TGCGCCAGCAGCCATCCAGGTTCTCCTAACTATGGCTACACCTTC
13,TRBJ2-7,-,TRBV19,-,CATQGAGYYEQYF,TGTGCCACTCAAGGGGCAGGGTACTACGAGCAGTACTTC
15,TRBJ1-3,-,TRBV3-1/TRBV3-2,-,CASSQDGGAGNTIYF,TGTGCCAGCAGCCAAGATGGCGGAGCTGGAAACACCATATATTTT
16,TRBJ1-3,-,TRBV12-5,-,CASAGGLPISGNTIYF,TGTGCTAGTGCCGGGGGATTGCCCATCTCTGGAAACACCATATATTTT
15,TRBJ1-1,-,TRBV5-1,-,CASSLDGRGAAEAFF,TGCGCCAGCAGCTTGGACGGGCGGGGAGCCGCTGAAGCTTTCTTT
16,TRBJ1-6,-,TRBV18,-,CASSPGVTGNNSPLHF,TGTGCCAGCTCACCCGGCGTCACAGGGAATAATTCACCCCTCCACTTT
16,TRBJ2-7,-,TRBV14,few,CASSRARQTKSYEQYF,TGTGCCAGCAGCCGAGCCAGACAGACCAAATCTTACGAGCAGTACTTC
15,TRBJ2-3,TRBD2,TRBV19,-,CASSRAGGSTDTQYF,TGTGCCAGTAGTAGGGCGGGAGGGTCCACAGATACGCAGTATTTT
16,TRBJ2-7,TRBD2,TRBV28,few,CASSFRIAGGIYEQYF,TGTGCCAGCAGTTTCAGAATAGCGGGAGGGATCTACGAGCAGTACTTC
14,TRBJ1-1,TRBD1,TRBV7-9,-,CASSLQGAGTEAFF,TGTGCCAGCAGTCTACAGGGGGCCGGGACTGAAGCTTTCTTT
15,TRBJ2-1,TRBD2,TRBV5-1,-,CASSFGLAAYNEQFF,TGCGCCAGCAGCTTTGGACTAGCGGCCTACAATGAGCAGTTCTTC
14,TRBJ2-2,-,TRBV7-2,-,CASSLALQTGELFF,TGTGCCAGCAGCTTAGCGCTACAGACCGGGGAGCTGTTTTTT
13,TRBJ1-1,-,TRBV24-1,-,CATSGTGRTEAFF,TGTGCCACCAGTGGAACAGGTAGAACTGAAGCTTTCTTT
14,TRBJ2-1,-,TRBV7-2,-,CASSPGGSYNEQFF,TGTGCCAGCAGCCCCGGGGGCTCCTACAATGAGCAGTTCTTC